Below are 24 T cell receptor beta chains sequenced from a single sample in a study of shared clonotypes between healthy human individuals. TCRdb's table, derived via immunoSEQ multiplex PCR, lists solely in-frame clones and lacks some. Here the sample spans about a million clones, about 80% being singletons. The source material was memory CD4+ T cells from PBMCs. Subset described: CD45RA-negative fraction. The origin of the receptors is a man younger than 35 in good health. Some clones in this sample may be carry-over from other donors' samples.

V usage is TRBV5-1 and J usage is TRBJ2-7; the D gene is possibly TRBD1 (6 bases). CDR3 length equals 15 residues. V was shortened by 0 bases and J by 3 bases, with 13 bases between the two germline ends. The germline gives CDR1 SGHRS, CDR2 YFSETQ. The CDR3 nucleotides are TGCGCCAGCAGCTTGGTCGTGGGGGCTAGCTACGAGCAGTACTTC. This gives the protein CASSLVVGASYEQYF.

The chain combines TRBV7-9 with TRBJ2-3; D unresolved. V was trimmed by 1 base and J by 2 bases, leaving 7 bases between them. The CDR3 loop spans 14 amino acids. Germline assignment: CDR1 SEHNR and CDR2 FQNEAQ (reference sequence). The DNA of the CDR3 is TGTGCCAGCAGCTTAGATTCGACCACAGATACGCAGTATTTT. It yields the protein CASSLDSTTDTQYF. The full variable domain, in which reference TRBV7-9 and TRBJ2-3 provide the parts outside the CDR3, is DTGVSQNPRHKITKRGQNVTFRCDPISEHNRLYWYRQTLGQGPEFLTYFQNEAQLEKSRLLSDRFSAERPKGSFSTLEIQRTEQGDSAMYLCASSLDSTTDTQYFGPGTRLTVL.

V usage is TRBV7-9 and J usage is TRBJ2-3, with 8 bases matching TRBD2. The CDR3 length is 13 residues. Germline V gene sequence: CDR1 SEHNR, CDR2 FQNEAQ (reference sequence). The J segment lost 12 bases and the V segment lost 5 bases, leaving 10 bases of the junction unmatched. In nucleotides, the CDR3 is TGTGCCAGCAGCGAATACCAGCGGGAGTCTCAGTATTTT. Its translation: CASSEYQRESQYF.

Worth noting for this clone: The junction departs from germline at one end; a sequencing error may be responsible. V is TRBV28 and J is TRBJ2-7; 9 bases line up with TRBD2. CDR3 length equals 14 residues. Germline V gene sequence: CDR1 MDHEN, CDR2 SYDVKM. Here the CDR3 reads CASSLPQAAGGPDF. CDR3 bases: TGTGCCAGCAGTTTACCCCAAGCGGCGGGAGGGCCCGACTTC.

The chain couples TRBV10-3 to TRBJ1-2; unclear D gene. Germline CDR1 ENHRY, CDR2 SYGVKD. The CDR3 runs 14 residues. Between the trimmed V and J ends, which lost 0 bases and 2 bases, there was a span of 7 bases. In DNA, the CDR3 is TGTGCCATCAGTGAGTCCGCAGAAAACTATGGCTACACCTTC. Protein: CAISESAENYGYTF.

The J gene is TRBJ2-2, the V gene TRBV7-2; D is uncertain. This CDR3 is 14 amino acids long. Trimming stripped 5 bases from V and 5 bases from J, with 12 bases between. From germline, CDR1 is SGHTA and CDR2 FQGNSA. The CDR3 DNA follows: TGTGCCAGCAGCACCACGGCTCGGACCGGGGAGCTGTTTTTT. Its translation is CASSTTARTGELFF.

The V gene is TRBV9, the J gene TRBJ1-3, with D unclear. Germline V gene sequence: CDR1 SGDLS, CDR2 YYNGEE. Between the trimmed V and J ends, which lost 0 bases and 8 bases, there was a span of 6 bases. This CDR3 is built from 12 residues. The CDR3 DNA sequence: TGTGCCAGCAGCGTAGGGGGAGACACCATATATTTT. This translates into CASSVGGDTIYF.

DNA for the CDR3: TGCGCCAGCAGCTTGGCGGGAGACAATGAGCAGTTCTTC. The encoded protein is CASSLAGDNEQFF. The chain combines TRBV5-1 with TRBJ2-1, with D possibly matching TRBD2 (6 bases). Germline V gene lookup returns CDR1 SGHRS and CDR2 YFSETQ. V lost 0 bases to trimming and J lost 5 bases, with 6 bases between them. The CDR3 covers 13 residues.

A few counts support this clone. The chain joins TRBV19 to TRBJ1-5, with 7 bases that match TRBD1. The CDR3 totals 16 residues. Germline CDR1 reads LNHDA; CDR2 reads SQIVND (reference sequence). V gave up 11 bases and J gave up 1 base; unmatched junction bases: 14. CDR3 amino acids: CASRRTGATSNQPQHF. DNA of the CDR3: TGTGCCTCCCGGCGGACAGGCGCTACAAGCAATCAGCCCCAGCATTTT.

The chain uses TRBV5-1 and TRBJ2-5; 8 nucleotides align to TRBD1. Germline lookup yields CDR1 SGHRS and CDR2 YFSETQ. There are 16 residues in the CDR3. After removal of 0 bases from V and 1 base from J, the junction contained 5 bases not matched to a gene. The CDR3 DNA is TGCGCCAGCAGCTTGGGAGGACAGGGACCCCAAGAGACCCAGTACTTC. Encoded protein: CASSLGGQGPQETQYF. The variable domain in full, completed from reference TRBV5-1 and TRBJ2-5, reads KAGVTQTPRYLIKTRGQQVTLSCSPISGHRSVSWYQQTPGQGLQFLFEYFSETQRNKGNFPGRFSGRQFSNSRSEMNVSTLELGDSALYLCASSLGGQGPQETQYFGPGTRLLVL.

Here the CDR3 reads CSVPGADSYNEQFF. The CDR3 DNA sequence: TGCAGCGTCCCAGGGGCGGACAGCTACAATGAGCAGTTCTTC. The V and J genes are TRBV29-1 and TRBJ2-1, with a weak D call TRBD1 (6 bases). Germline V CDR1 and CDR2: SQVTM, ANQGSEA. Trimming cost V 6 bases and J 3 bases, with 15 bases left between them. The CDR3 length is 14 residues.

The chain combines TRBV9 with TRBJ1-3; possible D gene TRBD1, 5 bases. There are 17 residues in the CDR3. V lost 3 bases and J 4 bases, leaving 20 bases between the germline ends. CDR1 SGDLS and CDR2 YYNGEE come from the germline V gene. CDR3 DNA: TGTGCCAGCAGCGCCAACCCCCTTGGGACCCGAGGAAACACCATATATTTT. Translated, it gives CASSANPLGTRGNTIYF.

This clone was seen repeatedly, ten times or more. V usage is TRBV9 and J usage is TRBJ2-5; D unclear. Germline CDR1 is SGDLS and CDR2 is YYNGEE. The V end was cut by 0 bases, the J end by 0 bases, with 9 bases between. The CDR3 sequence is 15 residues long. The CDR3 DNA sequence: TGTGCCAGCAGCGTAGGTATGAGGTACCAAGAGACCCAGTACTTC. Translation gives CASSVGMRYQETQYF.

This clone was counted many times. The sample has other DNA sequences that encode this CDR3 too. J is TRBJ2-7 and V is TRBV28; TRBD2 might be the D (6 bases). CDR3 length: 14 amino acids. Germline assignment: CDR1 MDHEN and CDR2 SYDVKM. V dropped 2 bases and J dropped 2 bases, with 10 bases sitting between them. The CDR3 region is CASSLPGGPYEQYF. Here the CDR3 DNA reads TGTGCCAGCAGTTTACCCGGGGGACCCTACGAGCAGTACTTC.

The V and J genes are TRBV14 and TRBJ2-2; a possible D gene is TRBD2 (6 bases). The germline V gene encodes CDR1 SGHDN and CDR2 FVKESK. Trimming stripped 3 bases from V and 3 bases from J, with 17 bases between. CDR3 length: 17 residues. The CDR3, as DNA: TGTGCCAGCAGCCAGCGTTTAGTAGCGGTTGACACCGGGGAGCTGTTTTTT. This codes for CASSQRLVAVDTGELFF.

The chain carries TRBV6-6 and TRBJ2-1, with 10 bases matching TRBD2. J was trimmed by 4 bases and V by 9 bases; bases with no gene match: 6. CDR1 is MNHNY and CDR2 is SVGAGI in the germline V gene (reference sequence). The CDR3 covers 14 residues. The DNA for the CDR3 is TGTGCCAGTATACTAGCGGGAATTTACAATGAGCAGTTCTTC. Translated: CASILAGIYNEQFF.

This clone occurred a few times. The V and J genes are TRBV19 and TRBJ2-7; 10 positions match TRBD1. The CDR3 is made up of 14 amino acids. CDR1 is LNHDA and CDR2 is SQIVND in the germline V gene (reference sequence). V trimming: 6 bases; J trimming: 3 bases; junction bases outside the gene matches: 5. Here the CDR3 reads CASRPGTGVYEQYF. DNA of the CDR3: TGTGCCAGTAGGCCCGGGACAGGGGTCTACGAGCAGTACTTC. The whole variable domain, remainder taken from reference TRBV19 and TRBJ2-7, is DGGITQSPKYLFRKEGQNVTLSCEQNLNHDAMYWYRQDPGQGLRLIYYSQIVNDFQKGDIAEGYSVSREKKESFPLTVTSAQKNPTAFYLCASRPGTGVYEQYFGPGTRLTVT.

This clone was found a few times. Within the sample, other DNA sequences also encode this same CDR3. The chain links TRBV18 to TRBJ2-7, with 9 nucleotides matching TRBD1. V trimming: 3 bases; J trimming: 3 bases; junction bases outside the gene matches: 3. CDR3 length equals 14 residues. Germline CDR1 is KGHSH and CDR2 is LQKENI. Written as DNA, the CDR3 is TGTGCCAGCTCACCCGGGACAGGGAACTACGAGCAGTACTTC. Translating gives CASSPGTGNYEQYF.

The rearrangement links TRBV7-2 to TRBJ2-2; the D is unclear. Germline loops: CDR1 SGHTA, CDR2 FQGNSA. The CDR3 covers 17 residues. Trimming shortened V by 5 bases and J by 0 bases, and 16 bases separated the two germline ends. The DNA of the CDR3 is TGTGCCAGCAGCCCCCACGGGTCGACCGCGAACACCGGGGAGCTGTTTTTT. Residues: CASSPHGSTANTGELFF.

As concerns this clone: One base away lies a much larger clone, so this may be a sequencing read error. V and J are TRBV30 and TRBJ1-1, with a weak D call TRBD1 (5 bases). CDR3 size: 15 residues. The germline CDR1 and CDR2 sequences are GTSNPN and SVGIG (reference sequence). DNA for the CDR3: TGTGCCTGGAGCTTACCTTTGGGACTTAACACTGTAGCTTTCTTT. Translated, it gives CAWSLPLGLNTVAFF.

The CDR3: CASSPPSSDEQFF. The CDR3 nucleotides read TGTGCCAGCTCACCACCTAGCTCGGATGAGCAGTTCTTC. J is TRBJ2-1 and V is TRBV18, with D unclear. V was shortened by 0 bases and J by 8 bases, with 8 bases between the two germline ends. The CDR3 consists of 13 residues. CDR1 and CDR2 from the germline V gene are KGHSH and LQKENI.

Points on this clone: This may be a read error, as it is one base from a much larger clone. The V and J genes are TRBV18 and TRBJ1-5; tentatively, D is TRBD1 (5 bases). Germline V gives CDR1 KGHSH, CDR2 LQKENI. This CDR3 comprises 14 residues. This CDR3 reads CASSPPGGNQTQHF. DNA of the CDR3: TGTGCCAGCTCACCACCGGGGGGGAATCAGACCCAGCATTTT.

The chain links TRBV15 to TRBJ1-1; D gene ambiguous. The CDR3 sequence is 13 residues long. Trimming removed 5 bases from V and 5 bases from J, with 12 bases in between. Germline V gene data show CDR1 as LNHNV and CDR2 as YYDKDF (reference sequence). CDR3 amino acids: CATSPMGGTEAFF. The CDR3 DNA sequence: TGTGCCACCAGCCCCATGGGCGGGACTGAAGCTTTCTTT.

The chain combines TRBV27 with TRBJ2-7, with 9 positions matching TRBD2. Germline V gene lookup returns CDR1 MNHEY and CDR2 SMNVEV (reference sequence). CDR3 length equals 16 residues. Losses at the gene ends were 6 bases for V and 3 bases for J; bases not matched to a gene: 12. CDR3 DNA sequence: TGTGCCAGCAGCCCGCGTCTAGCGGGATTTTTCTACGAGCAGTACTTC. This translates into CASSPRLAGFFYEQYF.